The 23 T cell receptor beta chains in this list originate from one sample, sequenced in a study of cytomegalovirus exposure and HLA in healthy donors (TCRdb year 2017). Library preparation employed the immunoSEQ multiplex PCR assay. For the multiplex PCR, a mixture combining 60 forward primers for TCR Vbeta segments and 13 reverse primers for TCR Jbeta segments was used. The immuneACCESS repertoire file appears here via TCRdb, limited to in-frame rearrangements. These files lack a portion of the clones; in checked studies, under half of the deficit traces to unresolved V genes, and the cause of the others is not known. The sample table holds around 130,000 clones, of which roughly 80% were seen once. The top ten hold roughly 4% of the sample. The sequenced sample consisted of PBMCs. The receptors were gathered from a woman between 40 and 55 years old in good health and CMV-seronegative.

The chain carries TRBV12-5 and TRBJ1-2, with 7 bases lining up with TRBD1. Germline V gives CDR1 LGHNT, CDR2 FRNRAP. CDR3 length: 16 amino acids. V lost 2 bases and J lost 8; bases outside the gene matches: 14. The CDR3 nucleotides are TGTGCTAGTGGTTTGCCTTCGTATAGGGGGCCATCAGGCTACACCTTC. Amino acid sequence: CASGLPSYRGPSGYTF.

The DNA for the CDR3 is TGTGCCACCCAGGGGGAGCGGCCTAATGAGCAGTTCTTC. Translation: CATQGERPNEQFF. V usage is TRBV6-5 and J usage is TRBJ2-1, with 7 bases identical to TRBD1. This CDR3 comprises 13 residues. Germline V CDR1 and CDR2: MNHEY, SVGAGI. Trimming removed 10 bases from V and 7 bases from J; junction bases left unmatched: 10.

The J gene is TRBJ2-1, the V gene TRBV6-5, with TRBD2 identical over 14 bases. CDR1 and CDR2 from the germline V gene are MNHEY and SVGAGI. The J segment lost 5 bases and the V segment lost 5 bases, leaving 2 bases of the junction unmatched. The CDR3 is 15 residues long. The CDR3 loop reads CASSGTSGGHNEQFF. The DNA for the CDR3 is TGTGCCAGCAGTGGGACTAGCGGGGGACACAATGAGCAGTTCTTC.

The genes are TRBV27 and TRBJ2-3; 12 nucleotides line up with TRBD2. The CDR3 contains 17 residues. The trim removed 2 bases at V and 2 bases at J, leaving 5 bases unmatched. Germline V lookup: CDR1 MNHEY, CDR2 SMNVEV (reference sequence). Here the CDR3 reads CASSLASGREFTDTQYF. CDR3 coding DNA: TGTGCCAGCAGTTTAGCTAGCGGGAGGGAGTTCACAGATACGCAGTATTTT.

The chain uses TRBV5-1 and TRBJ2-3, with a possible D match to TRBD1 (6 bases). The germline CDR1 and CDR2 sequences are SGHRS and YFSETQ. The CDR3 totals 16 residues. V was pared by 1 base and J by 2 bases, with 14 bases between. CDR3 sequence: CASSLNPTGPTDTQYF. In DNA form, the CDR3 reads TGCGCCAGCAGCTTGAATCCGACAGGACCCACAGATACGCAGTATTTT.

The V and J genes are TRBV7-8 and TRBJ1-2; tentative D call: TRBD1 (6 bases). Trimming cost V 5 bases and J 4 bases, with 17 bases left between them. The CDR3 length is 15 residues. CDR1 and CDR2 from the germline V gene are SGHVS and FQNEAQ. In DNA form, the CDR3 reads TGTGCCAGCAGCAATCCAGGGGTTAGCCTCTATGGCTACACCTTC. This gives the protein CASSNPGVSLYGYTF.

This clone was seen a few times. The chain joins TRBV29-1 to TRBJ1-4; perhaps TRBD1 as D (6 bases). Germline-derived CDR1 and CDR2 are SQVTM and ANQGSEA. Trimming removed 7 bases at V and 0 bases at J, with 15 bases between. The CDR3 totals 15 residues. CDR3 nucleotide sequence: TGCAGCGCTACAGGGTTCGGGGCAACTAATGAAAAACTGTTTTTT. The encoded protein is CSATGFGATNEKLFF.

The chain joins TRBV4-1 to TRBJ2-1; no clear D. Trimming cost V 3 bases and J 0 bases, with 12 bases left between them. The CDR3 totals 16 residues. In germline, CDR1 is MGHRA, CDR2 YSYEKL. In DNA, the CDR3 is TGCGCCAGCAGCCACCCTGGGCTGAGCTCCTACAATGAGCAGTTCTTC. This gives the protein CASSHPGLSSYNEQFF.

This clone turned up a few times. The rearrangement links TRBV5-1 to TRBJ2-7; 8 bases are a match to TRBD2. Germline V gene data show CDR1 as SGHRS and CDR2 as YFSETQ. This CDR3 has 14 amino acids. The V segment lost 0 bases and the J segment 4 bases; nucleotides outside the gene matches: 3. CDR3 sequence (DNA): TGCGCCAGCAGCTTGGACGGGACTAGGTACGAGCAGTACTTC. It codes for CASSLDGTRYEQYF.

The rearrangement uses TRBV29-1 and TRBJ1-2, with 9 positions matching TRBD1. V lost 7 bases to trimming and J lost 5 bases; unmatched junction nucleotides: 20. CDR3 length equals 17 residues. CDR1 and CDR2 from the germline V gene are SQVTM and ANQGSEA. In DNA form, the CDR3 reads TGCAGCGCGGATCGGACAGGGGAGGTTTCAGCCTCATATGGCTACACCTTC. It specifies CSADRTGEVSASYGYTF.

The chain combines TRBV4-2 with TRBJ2-7; D not certain. The V end lost 5 bases, the J end lost 4 bases, and 15 bases lay between the germline ends. The CDR3 consists of 14 residues. CDR1 and CDR2 (germline): LGHNA, YNFKEQ. CDR3: CASSVEKQLYEQYF. The DNA for the CDR3 is TGTGCCAGCAGCGTAGAGAAACAGCTTTACGAGCAGTACTTC.

The V call is TRBV27, the J call TRBJ1-5; 9 nucleotides line up with TRBD1. V lost 7 bases, J lost 10 bases, and 5 bases stayed unmatched. Germline V gene sequence: CDR1 MNHEY, CDR2 SMNVEV (reference sequence). The CDR3 is 12 residues long. This chain's CDR3 is CASKTGGTPQHF. The DNA for the CDR3 is TGTGCCAGCAAGACAGGGGGGACCCCCCAGCATTTT.

The rearrangement links TRBV6-5 to TRBJ1-1, with TRBD1 identical over 9 bases. V lost 4 bases and J lost 4; bases outside the gene matches: 10. CDR3 length: 16 amino acids. Germline CDR1 MNHEY, CDR2 SVGAGI. The CDR3 loop reads CASSSQGRQGGTEAFF. For the CDR3, the DNA is TGTGCCAGCAGTTCCCAGGGAAGACAGGGGGGCACTGAAGCTTTCTTT.

In this sample, this clone turned up a few times. V is TRBV6-6 and J is TRBJ2-1, with no clear D. In germline, CDR1 is MNHNY, CDR2 SVGAGI (reference sequence). The V gene lost 8 bases and the J gene lost 8 bases, with 16 bases spanning the gap. The CDR3 spans 13 residues. CDR3 sequence: CASLNYLRDEQFF. CDR3 sequence (DNA): TGTGCCAGCCTTAACTACTTGCGCGATGAGCAGTTCTTC.

The DNA of the CDR3 is TGTGCCAGCAGGGACTCCAGGAATTCACCCCTCCACTTT. Protein: CASRDSRNSPLHF. The chain couples TRBV2 to TRBJ1-6; D is unresolved. With 6 bases removed from V and 7 bases from J, the gap between germline ends came to 10 bases. From germline, CDR1 is SNHLY and CDR2 FYNNEI. This CDR3 is 13 amino acids long.

The chain has TRBV7-6 and TRBJ2-3; TRBD2 matches at 9 bases. The CDR3 has 17 amino acids. After removal of 5 bases from V and 1 base from J, the junction contained 10 bases not matched to a gene. Germline values: CDR1 SGHVS, CDR2 FNYEAQ. The CDR3, as DNA: TGTGCCAGCAGCCCATCCCTAGTAGCGGGAGGCACAGATACGCAGTATTTT. As protein: CASSPSLVAGGTDTQYF.

The J gene is TRBJ1-5, the V gene TRBV5-1, with TRBD1 matching 7 bases. There are 15 residues in the CDR3. Per the germline V gene, CDR1 is SGHRS and CDR2 is YFSETQ. V dropped 5 bases and J dropped 4; count of bases not matched to a gene: 9. This CDR3 reads CASRTGAGGNQPQHF. Here the CDR3 DNA reads TGCGCCAGCAGAACCGGGGCAGGGGGAAATCAGCCCCAGCATTTT.

The chain is built from TRBV7-6 and TRBJ2-7; 8 nucleotides align to TRBD1. Germline trimming cut 0 bases from V and 5 bases from J; bases unmatched to any gene: 9. CDR3 length: 16 residues. In germline, CDR1 is SGHVS, CDR2 FNYEAQ. This CDR3 reads CASSLATGARGNEQYF. CDR3 sequence (DNA): TGTGCCAGCAGCTTAGCGACAGGGGCCAGAGGAAACGAGCAGTACTTC.

The table lists this clone with a count of one. V is TRBV21-1 and J is TRBJ2-7; the table's TRBD1 call for D was not verified on the DNA. TRBV21-1 is deemed a pseudogene. CDR3 length: 17 amino acids. The CDR3 reads CASSKARSQGRMYEQYF. CDR3 DNA sequence: TGTGCCAGCAGCAAAGCGAGGAGCCAGGGGCGCATGTACGAGCAGTACTTC.

This chain uses TRBV27 with TRBJ1-2; 9 nucleotides align to TRBD1. Germline CDR1 and CDR2: MNHEY and SMNVEV (reference sequence). This CDR3 is built from 13 residues. The V gene end was trimmed by 6 bases and the J gene end by 2 bases; junction bases not matched to a gene: 1. The CDR3 here is CASRGQGNYGYTF. DNA of the CDR3: TGTGCCAGCAGAGGACAGGGGAACTATGGCTACACCTTC.

The rearrangement uses TRBV29-1 and TRBJ2-1, with a possible D match to TRBD2 (6 bases). This CDR3 has 11 residues. Trimming cost V 6 bases and J 4 bases, with 7 bases left between them. Germline V CDR1 and CDR2: SQVTM, ANQGSEA. The CDR3 sequence is CSVGSYNEQFF. The CDR3 region has the DNA TGCAGCGTCGGGAGTTACAATGAGCAGTTCTTC.

V gene TRBV9 combines with J gene TRBJ2-1, with 7 nucleotides matching TRBD2. Per the germline V gene, CDR1 is SGDLS and CDR2 is YYNGEE. The CDR3 is made up of 16 amino acids. The V segment lost 3 bases and the J segment 7 bases; nucleotides outside the gene matches: 13. This chain's CDR3 is CASSGPSGGRRNEQFF. CDR3 nucleotide sequence: TGTGCCAGCAGCGGCCCGTCGGGCGGGAGAAGGAATGAGCAGTTCTTC. Full variable domain (remainder filled in from reference TRBV9 and TRBJ2-1): DSGVTQTPKHLITATGQRVTLRCSPRSGDLSVYWYQQSLDQGLQFLIQYYNGEERAKGNILERFSAQQFPDLHSELNLSSLELGDSALYFCASSGPSGGRRNEQFFGPGTRLTVL.

This rearrangement joins TRBV9 to TRBJ1-6; D ambiguous. The CDR3 extends over 15 amino acids. V lost 4 bases to trimming and J lost 5 bases, with 13 bases between them. Germline assignment: CDR1 SGDLS and CDR2 YYNGEE. In DNA form, the CDR3 reads TGTGCCAGCAGCCAAGGCACAGCAAATAATTCACCCCTCCACTTT. This sequence encodes CASSQGTANNSPLHF.